The source of this TCR beta chain is a study of CXCR3-negative and CXCR3-positive naive CD8 T cells. Study results and caveats: Cryopreserved cells showed partially decreased CXCR3 expression, and most assays used fresh PBMCs. Naive subsets were similarly diverse, while memory CD8+ repertoires were much less diverse. Naive cells that were CXCR3-negative or CXCR3-positive used TRBV-TRBJ genes alike, while memory cells diverged.

Researchers reported sorting every CD8+ T cell subset in triplicate, 330,000 or so cells per sort. To note about this clonotype: What it binds is not known.

All TRB cDNA libraries came from 5' RACE performed with UMI labels. TCRdb reanalyzed the 5' RACE reads, giving one entry per CDR3 protein sequence and no DNA. Found here are about 57,000 distinct CDR3 sequences; the top ten clones hold around 24%. The CDR3 loop spans 14 amino acids. Sequencing was done on a sample of memory CD8+ T cells from blood. The chain has TRBV21-1 and TRBJ2-3; TCRdb's D call, TRBD1, is unchecked because there is no DNA. TRBV21-1 is deemed a pseudogene. This clonotype was sampled from a human donor in good health. Some clones in this sample may be carry-over from other donors' samples. The chain's CDR3 is CASTPGYVTDTQYF.